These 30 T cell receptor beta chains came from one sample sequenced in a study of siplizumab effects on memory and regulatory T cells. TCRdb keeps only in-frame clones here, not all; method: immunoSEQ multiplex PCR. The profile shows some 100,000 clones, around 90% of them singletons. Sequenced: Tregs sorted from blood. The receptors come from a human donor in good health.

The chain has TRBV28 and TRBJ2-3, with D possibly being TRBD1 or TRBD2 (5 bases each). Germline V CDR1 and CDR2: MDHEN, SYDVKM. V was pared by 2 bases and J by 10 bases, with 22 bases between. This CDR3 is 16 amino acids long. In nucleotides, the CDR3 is TGTGCCAGCAGTTTAGAGGGGCTAGTGGGCCAAATGGCGCAGTATTTT. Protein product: CASSLEGLVGQMAQYF.

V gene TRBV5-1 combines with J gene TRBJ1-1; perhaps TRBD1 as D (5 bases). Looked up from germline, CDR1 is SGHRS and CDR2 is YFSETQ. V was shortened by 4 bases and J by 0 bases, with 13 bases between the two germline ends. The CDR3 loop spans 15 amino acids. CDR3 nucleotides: TGCGCCAGCAGCGGGGGGGACGGACTGAACACTGAAGCTTTCTTT. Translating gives CASSGGDGLNTEAFF.

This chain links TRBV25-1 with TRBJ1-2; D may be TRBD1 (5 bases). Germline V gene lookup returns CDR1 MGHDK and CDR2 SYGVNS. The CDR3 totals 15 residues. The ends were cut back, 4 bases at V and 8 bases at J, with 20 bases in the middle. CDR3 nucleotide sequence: TGTGCCAGCAGTGGCCGCACGGGGGTGACGGGAGGCTACACCTTC. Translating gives CASSGRTGVTGGYTF.

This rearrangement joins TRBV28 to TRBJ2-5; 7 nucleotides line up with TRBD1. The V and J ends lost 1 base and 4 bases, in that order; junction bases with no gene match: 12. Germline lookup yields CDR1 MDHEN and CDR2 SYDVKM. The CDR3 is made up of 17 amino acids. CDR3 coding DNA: TGTGCCAGCAGTTTATTGATACAGGGGAGAGTGAGAGAGACCCAGTACTTC. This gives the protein CASSLLIQGRVRETQYF.

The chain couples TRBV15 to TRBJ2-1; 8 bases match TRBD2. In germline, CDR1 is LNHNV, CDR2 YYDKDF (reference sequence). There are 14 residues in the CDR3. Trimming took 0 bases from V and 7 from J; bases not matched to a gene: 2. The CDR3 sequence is CATSRETGGNEQFF. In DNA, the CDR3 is TGTGCCACCAGCAGAGAAACGGGAGGGAATGAGCAGTTCTTC.

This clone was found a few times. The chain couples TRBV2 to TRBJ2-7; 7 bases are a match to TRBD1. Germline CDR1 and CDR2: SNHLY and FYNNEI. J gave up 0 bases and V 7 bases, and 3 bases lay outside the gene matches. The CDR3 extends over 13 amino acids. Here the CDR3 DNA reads TGTGCCAGCACATCAGGGGGCTCCTACGAGCAGTACTTC. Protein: CASTSGGSYEQYF.

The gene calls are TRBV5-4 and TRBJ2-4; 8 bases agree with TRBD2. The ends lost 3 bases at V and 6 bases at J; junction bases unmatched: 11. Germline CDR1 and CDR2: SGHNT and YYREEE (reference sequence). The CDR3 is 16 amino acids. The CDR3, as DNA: TGTGCCAGCAGCTCTTCCGGGGGGGCCTACGGAAACATTCAGTACTTC. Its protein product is CASSSSGGAYGNIQYF.

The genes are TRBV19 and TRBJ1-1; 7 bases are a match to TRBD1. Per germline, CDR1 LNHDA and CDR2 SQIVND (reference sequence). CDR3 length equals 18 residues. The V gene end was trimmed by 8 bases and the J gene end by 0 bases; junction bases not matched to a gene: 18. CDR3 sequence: CASRQGTGALGMNTEAFF. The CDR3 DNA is TGTGCCAGTCGACAGGGAACAGGGGCCCTGGGGATGAACACTGAAGCTTTCTTT.

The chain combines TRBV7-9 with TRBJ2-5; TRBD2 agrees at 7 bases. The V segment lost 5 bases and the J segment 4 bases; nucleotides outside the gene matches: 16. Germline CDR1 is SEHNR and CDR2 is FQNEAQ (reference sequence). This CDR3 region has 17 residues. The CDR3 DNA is TGTGCCAGCAGCCGATCAAGCGGGATCGGGGATTCAGAGACCCAGTACTTC. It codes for CASSRSSGIGDSETQYF.

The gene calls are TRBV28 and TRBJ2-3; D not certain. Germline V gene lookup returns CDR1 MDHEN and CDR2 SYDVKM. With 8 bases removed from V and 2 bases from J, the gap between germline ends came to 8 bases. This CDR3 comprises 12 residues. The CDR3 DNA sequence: TGTGCCAGCCGGCAATTCACAGATACGCAGTATTTT. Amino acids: CASRQFTDTQYF.

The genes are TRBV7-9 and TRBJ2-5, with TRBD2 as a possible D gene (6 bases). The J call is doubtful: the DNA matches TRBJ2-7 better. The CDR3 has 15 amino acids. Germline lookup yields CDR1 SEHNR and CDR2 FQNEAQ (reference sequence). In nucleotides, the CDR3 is TGTGCCAGCAGCCCTCTAGCGCTAGATGCCTACGAGCAGTACTTC. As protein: CASSPLALDAYEQYF.

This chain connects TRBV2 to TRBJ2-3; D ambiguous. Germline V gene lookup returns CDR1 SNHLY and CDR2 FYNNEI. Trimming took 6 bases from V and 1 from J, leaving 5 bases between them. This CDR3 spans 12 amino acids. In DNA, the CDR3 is TGTGCCAGCAGCCGCGGCACAGATACGCAGTATTTT. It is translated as CASSRGTDTQYF.

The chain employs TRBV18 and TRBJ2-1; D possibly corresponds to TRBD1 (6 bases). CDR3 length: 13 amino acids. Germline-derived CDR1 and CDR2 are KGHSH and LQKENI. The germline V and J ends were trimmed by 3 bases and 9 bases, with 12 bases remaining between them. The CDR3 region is CASSPRQGSEQFF. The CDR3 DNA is TGTGCCAGCTCACCGCGGCAGGGGAGTGAGCAGTTCTTC.

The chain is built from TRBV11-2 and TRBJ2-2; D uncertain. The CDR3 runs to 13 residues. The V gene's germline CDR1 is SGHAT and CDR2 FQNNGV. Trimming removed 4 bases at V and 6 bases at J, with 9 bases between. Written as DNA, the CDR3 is TGTGCCAGCAGCTCCCTAATCGCCGGGGAGCTGTTTTTT. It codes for CASSSLIAGELFF.

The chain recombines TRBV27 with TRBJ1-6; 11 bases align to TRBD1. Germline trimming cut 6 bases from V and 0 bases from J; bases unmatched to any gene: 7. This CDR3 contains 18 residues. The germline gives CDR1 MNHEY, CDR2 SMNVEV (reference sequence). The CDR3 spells CASRSRTGGSSYNSPLHF. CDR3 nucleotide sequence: TGTGCCAGCAGGAGCCGGACAGGGGGCAGCTCCTATAATTCACCCCTCCACTTT.

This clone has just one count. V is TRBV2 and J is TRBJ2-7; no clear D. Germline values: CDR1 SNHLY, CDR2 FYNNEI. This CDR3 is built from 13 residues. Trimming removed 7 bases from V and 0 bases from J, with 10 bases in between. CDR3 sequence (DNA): TGTGCCAGCACAGCCCAGCTCTCCTACGAGCAGTACTTC. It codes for CASTAQLSYEQYF.

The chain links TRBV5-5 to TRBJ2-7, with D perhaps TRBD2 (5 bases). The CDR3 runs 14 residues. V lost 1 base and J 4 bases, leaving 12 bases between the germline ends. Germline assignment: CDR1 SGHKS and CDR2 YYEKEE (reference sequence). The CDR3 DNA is TGTGCCAGCAGCTTGAGTCAGACTATATACGAGCAGTACTTC. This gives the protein CASSLSQTIYEQYF.

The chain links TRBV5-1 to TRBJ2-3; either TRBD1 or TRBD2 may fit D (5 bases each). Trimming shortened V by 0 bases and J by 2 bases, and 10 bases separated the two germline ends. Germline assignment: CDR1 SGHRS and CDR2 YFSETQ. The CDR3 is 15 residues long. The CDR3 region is CASSLAFGTTDTQYF. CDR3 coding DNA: TGCGCCAGCAGCTTGGCATTCGGGACCACAGATACGCAGTATTTT.

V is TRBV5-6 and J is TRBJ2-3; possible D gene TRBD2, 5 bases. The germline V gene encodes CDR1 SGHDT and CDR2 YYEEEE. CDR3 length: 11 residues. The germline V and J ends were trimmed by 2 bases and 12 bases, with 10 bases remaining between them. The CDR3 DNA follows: TGTGCCAGCAGCTTACGTCGACTACAGTATTTT. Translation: CASSLRRLQYF.

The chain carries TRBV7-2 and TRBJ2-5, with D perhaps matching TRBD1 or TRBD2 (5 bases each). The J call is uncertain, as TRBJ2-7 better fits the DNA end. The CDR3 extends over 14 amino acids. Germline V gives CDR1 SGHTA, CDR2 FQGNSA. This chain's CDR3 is CASSGSGRPYEQYF. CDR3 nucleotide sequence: TGTGCCAGCAGCGGATCGGGACGACCCTACGAGCAGTACTTC.

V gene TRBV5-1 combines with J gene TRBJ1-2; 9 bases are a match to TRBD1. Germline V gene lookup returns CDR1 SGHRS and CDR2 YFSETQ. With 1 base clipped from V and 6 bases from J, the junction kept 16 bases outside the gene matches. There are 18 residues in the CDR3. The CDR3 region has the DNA TGCGCCAGCAGCTTGAGTGGCATCCGCGGACAGGGGTCCGATGGCTACACCTTC. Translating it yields CASSLSGIRGQGSDGYTF.

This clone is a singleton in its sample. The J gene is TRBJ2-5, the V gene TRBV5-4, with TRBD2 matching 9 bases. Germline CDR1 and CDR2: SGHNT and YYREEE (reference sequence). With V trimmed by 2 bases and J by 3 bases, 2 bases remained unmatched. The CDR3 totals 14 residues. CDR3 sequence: CASSFLAGEETQYF. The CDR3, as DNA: TGTGCCAGCAGCTTTTTAGCGGGAGAAGAGACCCAGTACTTC. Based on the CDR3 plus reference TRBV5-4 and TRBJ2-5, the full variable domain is ETGVTQSPTHLIKTRGQQVTLRCSSQSGHNTVSWYQQALGQGPQFIFQYYREEENGRGNFPPRFSGLQFPNYSSELNVNALELDDSALYLCASSFLAGEETQYFGPGTRLLVL.

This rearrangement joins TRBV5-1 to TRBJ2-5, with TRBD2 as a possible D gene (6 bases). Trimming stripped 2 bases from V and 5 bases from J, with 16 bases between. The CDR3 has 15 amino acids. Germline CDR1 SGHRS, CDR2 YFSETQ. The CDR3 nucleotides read TGCGCCAGCAGCTTTGGAGGGAGTTCGGGGGAGACCCAGTACTTC. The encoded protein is CASSFGGSSGETQYF.

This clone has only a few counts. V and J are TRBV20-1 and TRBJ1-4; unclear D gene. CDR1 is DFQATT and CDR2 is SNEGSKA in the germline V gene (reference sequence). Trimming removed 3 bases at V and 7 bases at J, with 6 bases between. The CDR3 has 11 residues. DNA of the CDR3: TGCAGTGCTAGTCTGGTTGAAAAACTGTTTTTT. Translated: CSASLVEKLFF.

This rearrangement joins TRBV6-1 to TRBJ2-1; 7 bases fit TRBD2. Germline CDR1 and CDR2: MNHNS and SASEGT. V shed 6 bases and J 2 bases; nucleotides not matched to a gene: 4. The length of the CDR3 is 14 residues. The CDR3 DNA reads TGTGCCAGCAGAACTAGCGACGCCTACAATGAGCAGTTCTTC. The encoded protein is CASRTSDAYNEQFF.

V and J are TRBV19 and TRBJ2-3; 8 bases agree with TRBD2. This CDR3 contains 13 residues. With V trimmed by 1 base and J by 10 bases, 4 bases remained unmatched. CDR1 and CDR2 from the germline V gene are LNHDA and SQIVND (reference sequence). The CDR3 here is CASSIGLTSAQYF. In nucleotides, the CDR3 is TGTGCCAGTAGTATAGGCTTGACTAGCGCGCAGTATTTT.

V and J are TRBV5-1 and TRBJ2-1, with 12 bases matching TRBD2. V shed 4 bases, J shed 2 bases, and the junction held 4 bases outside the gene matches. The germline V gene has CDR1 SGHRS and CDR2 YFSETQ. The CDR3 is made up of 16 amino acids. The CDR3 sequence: CASSVGLAGTYNEQFF. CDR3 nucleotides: TGCGCCAGCAGCGTTGGACTAGCGGGAACCTACAATGAGCAGTTCTTC.

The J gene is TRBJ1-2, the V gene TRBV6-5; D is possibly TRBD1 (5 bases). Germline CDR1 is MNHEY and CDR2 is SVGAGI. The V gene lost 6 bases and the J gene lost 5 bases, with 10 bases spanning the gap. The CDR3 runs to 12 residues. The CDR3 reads CASRGLGYGYTF. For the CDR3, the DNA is TGTGCCAGCAGGGGGCTGGGGTATGGCTACACCTTC.

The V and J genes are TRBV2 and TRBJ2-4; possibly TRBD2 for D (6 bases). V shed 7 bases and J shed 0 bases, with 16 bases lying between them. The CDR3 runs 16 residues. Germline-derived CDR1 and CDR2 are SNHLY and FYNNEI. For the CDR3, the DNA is TGTGCCAGCACGGTTCAGAGCGGGCTAGCCAAAAACATTCAGTACTTC. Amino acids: CASTVQSGLAKNIQYF. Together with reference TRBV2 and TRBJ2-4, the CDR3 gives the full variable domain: EPEVTQTPSHQVTQMGQEVILRCVPISNHLYFYWYRQILGQKVEFLVSFYNNEISEKSEIFDDQFSVERPDGSNFTLKIRSTKLEDSAMYFCASTVQSGLAKNIQYFGAGTRLSVL.

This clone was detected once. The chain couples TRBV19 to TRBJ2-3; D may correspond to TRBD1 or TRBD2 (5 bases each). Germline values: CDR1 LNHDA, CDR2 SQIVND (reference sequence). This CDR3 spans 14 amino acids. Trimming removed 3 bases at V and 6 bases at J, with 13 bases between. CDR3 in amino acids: CASSIQGVRDTQYF. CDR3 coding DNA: TGTGCCAGTAGTATTCAGGGAGTTAGGGATACGCAGTATTTT. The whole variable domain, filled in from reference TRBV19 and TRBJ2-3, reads DGGITQSPKYLFRKEGQNVTLSCEQNLNHDAMYWYRQDPGQGLRLIYYSQIVNDFQKGDIAEGYSVSREKKESFPLTVTSAQKNPTAFYLCASSIQGVRDTQYFGPGTRLTVL.